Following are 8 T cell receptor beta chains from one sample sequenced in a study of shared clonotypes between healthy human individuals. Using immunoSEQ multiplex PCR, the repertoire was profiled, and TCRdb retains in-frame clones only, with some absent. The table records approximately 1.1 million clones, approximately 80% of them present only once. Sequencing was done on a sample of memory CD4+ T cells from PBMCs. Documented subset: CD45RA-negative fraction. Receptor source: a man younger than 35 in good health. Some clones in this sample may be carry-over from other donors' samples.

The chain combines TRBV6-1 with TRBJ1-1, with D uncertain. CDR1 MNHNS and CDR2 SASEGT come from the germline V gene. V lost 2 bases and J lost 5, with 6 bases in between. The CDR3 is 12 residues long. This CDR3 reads CASSERWTEAFF. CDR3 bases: TGTGCCAGCAGTGAAAGGTGGACTGAAGCTTTCTTT.

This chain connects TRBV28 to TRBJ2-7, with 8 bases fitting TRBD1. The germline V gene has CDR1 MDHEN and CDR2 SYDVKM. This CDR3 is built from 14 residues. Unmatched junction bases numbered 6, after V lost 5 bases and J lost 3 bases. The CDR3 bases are TGTGCCAGCAGTACTTGGACAGGGCGCTACGAGCAGTACTTC. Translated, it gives CASSTWTGRYEQYF.

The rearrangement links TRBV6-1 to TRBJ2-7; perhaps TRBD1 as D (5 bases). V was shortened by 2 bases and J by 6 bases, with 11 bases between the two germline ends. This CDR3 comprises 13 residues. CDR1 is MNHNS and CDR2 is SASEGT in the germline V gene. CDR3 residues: CASSEMDIREQYF. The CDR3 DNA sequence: TGTGCCAGCAGTGAAATGGACATTCGCGAGCAGTACTTC.

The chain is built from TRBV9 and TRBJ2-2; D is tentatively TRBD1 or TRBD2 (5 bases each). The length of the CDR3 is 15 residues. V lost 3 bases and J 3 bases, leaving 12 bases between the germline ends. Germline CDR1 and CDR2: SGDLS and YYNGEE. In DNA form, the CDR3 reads TGTGCCAGCAGCGCGACACCGGGACACACCGGGGAGCTGTTTTTT. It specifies CASSATPGHTGELFF.

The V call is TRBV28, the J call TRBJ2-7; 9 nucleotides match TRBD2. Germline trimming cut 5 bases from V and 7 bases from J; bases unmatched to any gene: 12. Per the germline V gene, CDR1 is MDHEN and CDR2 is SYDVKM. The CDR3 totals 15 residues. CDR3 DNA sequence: TGTGCCAGCAGTCGGCTGGGGCTAGCGGGGTGGGAGCAGTACTTC. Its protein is CASSRLGLAGWEQYF.

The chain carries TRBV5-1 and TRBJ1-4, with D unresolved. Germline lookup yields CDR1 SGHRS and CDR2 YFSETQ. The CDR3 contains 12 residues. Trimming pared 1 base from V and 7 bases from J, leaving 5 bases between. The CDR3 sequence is CASSLPSEKLFF. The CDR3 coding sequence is TGCGCCAGCAGCTTGCCCAGTGAAAAACTGTTTTTT.

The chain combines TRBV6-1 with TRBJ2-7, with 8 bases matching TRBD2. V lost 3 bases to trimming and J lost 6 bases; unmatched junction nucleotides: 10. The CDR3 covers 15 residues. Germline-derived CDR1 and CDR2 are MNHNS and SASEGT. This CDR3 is CASSDGAGVRSEQYF. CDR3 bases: TGTGCCAGCAGTGATGGAGCGGGAGTAAGATCCGAGCAGTACTTC.

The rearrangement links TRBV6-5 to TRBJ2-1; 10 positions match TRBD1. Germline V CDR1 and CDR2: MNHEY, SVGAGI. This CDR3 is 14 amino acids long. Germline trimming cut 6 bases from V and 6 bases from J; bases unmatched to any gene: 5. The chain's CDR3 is CASRGGTGVNEQFF. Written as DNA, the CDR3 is TGTGCCAGCAGGGGAGGGACAGGGGTCAATGAGCAGTTCTTC.